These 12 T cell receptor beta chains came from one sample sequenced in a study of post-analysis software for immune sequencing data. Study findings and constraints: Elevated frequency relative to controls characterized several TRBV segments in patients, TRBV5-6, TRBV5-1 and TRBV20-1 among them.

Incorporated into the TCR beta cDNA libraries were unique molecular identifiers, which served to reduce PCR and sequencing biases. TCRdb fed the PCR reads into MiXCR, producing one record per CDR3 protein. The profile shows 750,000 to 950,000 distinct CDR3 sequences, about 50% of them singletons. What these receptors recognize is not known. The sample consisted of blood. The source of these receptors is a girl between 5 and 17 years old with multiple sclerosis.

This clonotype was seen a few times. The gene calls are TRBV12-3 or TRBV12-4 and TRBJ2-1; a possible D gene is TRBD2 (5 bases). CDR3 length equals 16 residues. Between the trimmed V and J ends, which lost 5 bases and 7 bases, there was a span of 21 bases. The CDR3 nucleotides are TGTGCCAGCAGTCTCGGGTCCTCTCGACCGGGGAATGAGCAGTTCTTC. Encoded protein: CASSLGSSRPGNEQFF.

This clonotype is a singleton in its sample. CDR3 nucleotide sequence: TGTGCCAGCAGCTTAAGGTCAGGCTCGCGGACTAGCACAGATACGCAGTATTTT. Encoded protein: CASSLRSGSRTSTDTQYF. The V and J genes are TRBV7-3 and TRBJ2-3; D is perhaps TRBD2 (5 bases). Germline loops: CDR1 SGHTA, CDR2 FQGTGA. The CDR3 spans 18 residues. V lost 1 base and J 0 bases, leaving 17 bases between the germline ends.

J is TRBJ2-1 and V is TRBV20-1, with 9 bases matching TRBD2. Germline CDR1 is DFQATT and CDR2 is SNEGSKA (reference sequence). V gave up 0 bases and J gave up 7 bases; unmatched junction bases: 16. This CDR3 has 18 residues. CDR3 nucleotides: TGCAGTGCTAGAGATTTGGTTTCGGCTAGCGGGATAACGAATGAGCAGTTCTTC. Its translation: CSARDLVSASGITNEQFF.

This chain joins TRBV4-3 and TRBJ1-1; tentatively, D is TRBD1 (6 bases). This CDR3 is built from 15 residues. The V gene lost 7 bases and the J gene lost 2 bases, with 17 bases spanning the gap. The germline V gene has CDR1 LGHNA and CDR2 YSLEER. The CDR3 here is CASKGGVQHNTEAFF. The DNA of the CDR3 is TGCGCCAGCAAGGGGGGGGTGCAACACAACACTGAAGCTTTCTTT.

The CDR3 sequence is CASSYSGGTGEAFF. CDR3 DNA sequence: TGTGCCAGCAGTTACTCAGGGGGGACGGGTGAAGCTTTCTTT. The chain employs TRBV6-5 and TRBJ1-1; the D gene is possibly TRBD1 (6 bases). The CDR3 covers 14 residues. Trimming took off 0 bases at V and 7 bases at J, with 12 bases between the two ends. Germline values: CDR1 MNHEY, CDR2 SVGAGI.

For the CDR3, the DNA is TGCAGTGCTAGTAGGGGGGGCCTCCCTTTGGGAGAGACCCAGTACTTC. Its protein is CSASRGGLPLGETQYF. V gene TRBV20-1 combines with J gene TRBJ2-5; tentatively, D is TRBD2 (7 bases). The CDR3 totals 16 residues. Trimming cost V 3 bases and J 4 bases, with 21 bases left between them. CDR1 and CDR2 from the germline V gene are DFQATT and SNEGSKA (reference sequence).

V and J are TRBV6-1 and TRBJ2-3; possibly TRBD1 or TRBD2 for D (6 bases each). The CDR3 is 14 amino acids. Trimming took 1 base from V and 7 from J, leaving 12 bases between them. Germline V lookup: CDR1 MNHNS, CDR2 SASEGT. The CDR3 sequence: CASSEGSGANTQYF. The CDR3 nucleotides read TGTGCCAGCAGTGAAGGTTCGGGGGCTAATACGCAGTATTTT.

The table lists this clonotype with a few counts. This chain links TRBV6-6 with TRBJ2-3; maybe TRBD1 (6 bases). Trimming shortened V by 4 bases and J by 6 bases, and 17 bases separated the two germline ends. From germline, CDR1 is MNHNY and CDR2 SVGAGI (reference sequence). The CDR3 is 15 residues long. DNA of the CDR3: TGTGCCAGCAGTTCTACAGAACAGGGTCCCGATACGCAGTATTTT. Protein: CASSSTEQGPDTQYF.

The CDR3 here is CSVAGLATYEQYF. The CDR3 DNA follows: TGCAGCGTCGCGGGACTAGCGACCTACGAGCAGTACTTC. The chain recombines TRBV29-1 with TRBJ2-7, with 10 bases fitting TRBD2. The CDR3 has 13 residues. CDR1 SQVTM and CDR2 ANQGSEA come from the germline V gene. V dropped 6 bases and J dropped 2; count of bases not matched to a gene: 4.

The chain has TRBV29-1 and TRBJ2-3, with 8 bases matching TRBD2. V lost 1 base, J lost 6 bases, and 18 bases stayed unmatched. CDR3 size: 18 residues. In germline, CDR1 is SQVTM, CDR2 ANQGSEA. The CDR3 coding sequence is TGCAGCGTTGAAGGGGCGAAGGTACTAGCGGAAGCAAGTGATACGCAGTATTTT. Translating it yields CSVEGAKVLAEASDTQYF.

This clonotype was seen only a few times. CDR3 in DNA: TGTGCCAGCAGTGACGGAGAAGGGGGGGATACGCAGTATTTT. Its translation: CASSDGEGGDTQYF. The chain uses TRBV6-4 and TRBJ2-3, with D perhaps given as TRBD1 or TRBD2 (6 bases each). Germline V gene data show CDR1 as MRHNA and CDR2 as SNTAGT. The V end lost 2 bases, the J end lost 6 bases, and 12 bases lay between the germline ends. The CDR3 loop spans 14 amino acids.

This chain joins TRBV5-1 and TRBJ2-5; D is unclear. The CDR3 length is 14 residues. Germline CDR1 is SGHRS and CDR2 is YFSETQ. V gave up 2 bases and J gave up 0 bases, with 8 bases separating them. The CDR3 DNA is TGCGCCAGCAGCTTAGGAGTCAACCAAGAGACCCAGTACTTC. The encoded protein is CASSLGVNQETQYF.